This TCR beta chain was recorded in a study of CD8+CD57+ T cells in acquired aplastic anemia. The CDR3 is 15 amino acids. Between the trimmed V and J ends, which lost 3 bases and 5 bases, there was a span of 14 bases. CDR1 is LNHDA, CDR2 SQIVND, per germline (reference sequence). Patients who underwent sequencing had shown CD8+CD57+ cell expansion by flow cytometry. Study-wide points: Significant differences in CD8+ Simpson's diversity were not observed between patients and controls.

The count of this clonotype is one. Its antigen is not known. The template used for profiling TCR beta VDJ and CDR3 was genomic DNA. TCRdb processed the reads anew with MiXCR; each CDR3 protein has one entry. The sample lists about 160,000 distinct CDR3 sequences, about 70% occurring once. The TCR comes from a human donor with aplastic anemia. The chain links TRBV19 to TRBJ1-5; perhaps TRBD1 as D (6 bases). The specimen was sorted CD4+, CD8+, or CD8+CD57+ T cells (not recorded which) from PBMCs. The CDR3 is CASSITAGVDQPQHF. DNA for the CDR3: TGTGCCAGTAGTATCACGGCAGGGGTCGATCAGCCCCAGCATTTT.